This T cell receptor beta chain was retrieved from a study of T cell responses to AZD1222 COVID-19 vaccine. V was pared by 7 bases and J by 9 bases, with 19 bases between. From germline, CDR1 is LNHDA and CDR2 SQIVND (reference sequence). The CDR3 length is 15 residues. This clone was seen only once. The data were produced by immunoSEQ multiplex PCR, yet TCRdb's version contains in-frame clones alone and is incomplete. The top ten clones hold approximately 4.8% of a sample with approximately 150,000 clones, 91% of them seen once. The chain uses TRBV19 and TRBJ1-6; weak D call: TRBD1 (5 bases). The clonotype was recovered from an adult in good health. The sample in question was peripheral blood, obtained on day 0 of AZD1222 vaccination. In nucleotides, the CDR3 is TGTGCCAGTACGGTGCTAGGGACCCTTCGTTCACCCCTCCACTTT. Protein: CASTVLGTLRSPLHF.